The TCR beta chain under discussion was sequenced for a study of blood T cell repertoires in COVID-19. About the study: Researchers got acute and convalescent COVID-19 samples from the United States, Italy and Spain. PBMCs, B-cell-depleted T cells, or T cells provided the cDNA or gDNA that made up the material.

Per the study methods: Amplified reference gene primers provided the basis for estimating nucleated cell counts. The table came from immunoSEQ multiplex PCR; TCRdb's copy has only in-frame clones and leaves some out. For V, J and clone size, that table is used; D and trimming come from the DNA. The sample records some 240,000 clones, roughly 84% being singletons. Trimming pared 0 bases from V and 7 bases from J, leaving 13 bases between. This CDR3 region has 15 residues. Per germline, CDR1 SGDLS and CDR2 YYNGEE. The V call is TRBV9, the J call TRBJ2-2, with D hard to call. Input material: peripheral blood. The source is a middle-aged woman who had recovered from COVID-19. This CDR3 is CASSVGLPEHGELFF. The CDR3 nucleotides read TGTGCCAGCAGCGTAGGGCTCCCAGAACACGGGGAGCTGTTTTTT.